This T cell receptor (beta chain) was documented in a study of T cell responses to AZD1222 COVID-19 vaccine. Second-dose intervals of approximately 4 or approximately 12 weeks were pooled. The study, taken as a whole, reports: A mostly white British donor set with more females was recruited, and clonal diversity was possibly underestimated. Spike-spanning, vaccine-associated CD4 TCRs were dominant at 160-218 and 743-854. Scientists sampled the repertoires only once the peak T cell response had passed.

The CDR3 length is 12 residues. V lost 9 bases and J lost 5; bases outside the gene matches: 3. Germline lookup yields CDR1 KGHDR and CDR2 SFDVKD. Worth noting for this clone: Its specificity is not known.

Libraries were prepared by immunoSEQ multiplex PCR; TCRdb keeps only in-frame clonotypes and omits some of them. Of 100,000 to 150,000 clones listed, roughly 90% are singletons. The rearrangement joins TRBV24-1 to TRBJ2-1; 7 nucleotides align to TRBD1. Specimen: peripheral blood, collected 28 days after the second AZD1222 dose. This clonotype was sampled from an adult who received the AZD1222 COVID-19 vaccine. CDR3 sequence (DNA): TGTGCCACCCGGGACAGCAACAATGAGCAGTTCTTC. Encoded protein: CATRDSNNEQFF.